These T cell receptor beta chains were read from a single sample in a study of blood T cell repertoires in COVID-19. TCRdb's table, derived via immunoSEQ multiplex PCR, lists solely in-frame clones and lacks some. Among about 200,000 clones, approximately 83% were seen once, and the ten largest hold 6.5% to 9.5%. Sequencing was carried out using PBMCs or T cells enriched from blood (not recorded which). The receptors stem from a man between 35 and 55 years old who had recovered from COVID-19. CDR3s include the opening cysteine and the closing phenylalanine or tryptophan. A D gene is named only where the DNA matches it firmly. Not every row has a clone size; where given, it reads once, few, many or a size class.

D,V,size,length,J,CDR3,DNA
.,TRBV7-9,few,13,TRBJ1-1,CASSLREDTEAFF,TGTGCCAGCAGCTTAAGGGAGGACACTGAAGCTTTCTTT
TRBD1,TRBV28,.,16,TRBJ2-7,CASSLRSTGILGEQYF,TGTGCCAGCAGTTTACGATCGACAGGGATCTTGGGCGAGCAGTACTTC
.,TRBV2,once,13,TRBJ1-5,CASSDSMYQPQHF,TGTGCCAGCAGTGACAGTATGTATCAGCCCCAGCATTTT
.,TRBV18,.,12,TRBJ1-1,CASFLGGTEAFF,TGTGCCAGCTTCCTTGGGGGGACTGAAGCTTTCTTT
.,TRBV11-3,.,15,TRBJ1-1,CASSLGAGRNTEAFF,TGTGCCAGCAGCTTAGGTGCGGGGAGGAACACTGAAGCTTTCTTT
.,TRBV6-1,.,18,TRBJ2-1,CASSVHGGWGSTYNEQFF,TGTGCCAGCAGTGTTCACGGGGGATGGGGTTCCACCTACAATGAGCAGTTCTTC
.,TRBV5-4,.,13,TRBJ1-1,CASSLVGGAEAFF,TGTGCCAGCAGCTTGGTGGGCGGGGCTGAAGCTTTCTTT
.,TRBV24-1,.,13,TRBJ1-2,CATSASGNYGYTF,TGTGCCACCAGTGCGTCAGGGAACTATGGCTACACCTTC
.,TRBV5-1,.,15,TRBJ2-2,CASSWRGRSPGELFF,TGCGCCAGCAGCTGGCGGGGGCGATCCCCCGGGGAGCTGTTTTTT
TRBD1,TRBV2,.,15,TRBJ1-2,CASSEVPGGAHGYTF,TGTGCCAGCAGTGAAGTCCCAGGGGGAGCTCATGGCTACACCTTC
.,TRBV9,.,15,TRBJ1-2,CASSVTMGAEYGYTF,TGTGCCAGCAGCGTGACTATGGGGGCCGAATATGGCTACACCTTC
.,TRBV7-9,once,12,TRBJ1-1,CASSLGSGLAFF,TGTGCCAGCAGCTTAGGTTCAGGTCTGGCTTTCTTT
.,TRBV10-3,.,14,TRBJ2-7,CAISESTGTYEQYF,TGTGCCATCAGTGAGTCGACAGGTACCTACGAGCAGTACTTC
TRBD1,TRBV4-1,.,16,TRBJ2-1,CASSQVDRGRRGEQFF,TGCGCCAGCAGCCAAGTTGACAGGGGGCGTAGGGGTGAGCAGTTCTTC
.,TRBV5-1,.,14,TRBJ1-4,CASSLSTGNEKLFF,TGCGCCAGCAGCTTAAGTACAGGGAATGAAAAACTGTTTTTT
.,TRBV2,.,14,TRBJ1-2,CASTPKTVVYGYTF,TGTGCCAGCACCCCCAAGACAGTTGTCTATGGCTACACCTTC
TRBD2,TRBV5-4,once,14,TRBJ2-5,CASTRAGGQETQYF,TGTGCCAGCACCCGGGCGGGGGGGCAGGAGACCCAGTACTTC
.,TRBV2,few,14,TRBJ1-1,CASNFRRVGTEAFF,TGTGCCAGCAATTTCCGGAGGGTGGGGACTGAAGCTTTCTTT
.,TRBV25-1,.,11,TRBJ1-1,CASSGGPIAFF,TGTGCCAGCAGTGGGGGCCCAATAGCTTTCTTT
.,TRBV7-9,.,14,TRBJ2-3,CASSFGGVEDTQYF,TGTGCCAGCAGCTTCGGCGGGGTGGAGGATACGCAGTATTTT
.,TRBV12-3/TRBV12-4,.,12,TRBJ1-4,CASSLDLWARAF,TGTGCCAGCAGTTTAGATTTGTGGGCCAGGGCATTT
TRBD2,TRBV6-6,.,15,TRBJ2-5,CASSLTGTSKETQYF,TGTGCCAGCAGTTTAACCGGGACTAGTAAAGAGACCCAGTACTTC
.,TRBV10-1,.,12,TRBJ2-5,CASAGDQETQYF,TGCGCCAGCGCCGGGGACCAAGAGACCCAGTACTTC
.,TRBV6-5,.,13,TRBJ1-6,CASAQGTNSPLHF,TGTGCCAGTGCACAGGGTACGAATTCACCCCTCCACTTT
.,TRBV9,.,13,TRBJ1-2,CASSVSKLNGYTF,TGTGCCAGCAGCGTCTCCAAACTAAATGGCTACACCTTC
.,TRBV5-1,.,16,TRBJ1-1,CASSFLSGALNTEAFF,TGCGCCAGCAGCTTTCTCTCTGGGGCTCTGAACACTGAAGCTTTCTTT
TRBD1,TRBV4-2,.,15,TRBJ2-7,CASSQTDRSSYEQYF,TGTGCCAGCAGCCAGACGGACAGGTCCTCCTACGAGCAGTACTTC
TRBD2,TRBV7-2,few,14,TRBJ2-2,CASNFASGGPGLFF,TGTGCCAGCAATTTCGCGAGCGGGGGGCCTGGGCTGTTTTTT
TRBD1,TRBV19,.,15,TRBJ2-5,CASSIGGTDQETQYF,TGTGCCAGTAGTATAGGGGGGACAGACCAAGAGACCCAGTACTTC
.,TRBV6-5,.,14,TRBJ2-7,CASTKAGSPLGQYF,TGTGCCAGCACCAAAGCAGGCTCCCCCTTAGGGCAGTACTTC
.,TRBV7-9,.,14,TRBJ1-6,CASSLQGADSPLHF,TGTGCCAGCAGCCTACAGGGTGCTGATTCACCCCTCCACTTT
.,TRBV7-9,.,16,TRBJ1-4,CASSPTMRATNEKLFF,TGTGCCAGCAGCCCCACCATGAGAGCAACTAATGAAAAACTGTTTTTT
.,TRBV4-1,.,14,TRBJ1-1,CASSQEVRNTEAFF,TGCGCCAGCAGCCAAGAAGTGAGGAACACTGAAGCTTTCTTT
.,TRBV9,.,17,TRBJ1-4,CASSVEGKGRVDEKLFF,TGTGCCAGCAGCGTAGAGGGGAAGGGGAGGGTCGATGAAAAACTGTTTTTT
TRBD1,TRBV18,once,13,TRBJ2-7,CASSSDRVGEQYF,TGTGCCAGCTCATCGGACAGGGTGGGCGAGCAGTACTTC
.,TRBV28,.,14,TRBJ1-2,CASSPRMGRNGYTF,TGTGCCAGCAGCCCCCGGATGGGGCGAAATGGCTACACCTTC
.,TRBV2,.,12,TRBJ2-7,CASTGDSYEQYF,TGTGCCAGCACAGGGGACTCCTACGAGCAGTACTTC
TRBD2,TRBV3-1/TRBV3-2,.,19,TRBJ2-1,CASSQGQGLAGGTYNEQFF,TGTGCCAGCAGCCAAGGGCAGGGACTAGCGGGGGGGACCTACAATGAGCAGTTCTTC
.,TRBV18,.,17,TRBJ1-3,CASSPSIRPEAGNTIYF,TGTGCCAGCTCACCGTCGATCCGTCCGGAGGCTGGAAACACCATATATTTT
.,TRBV12-3/TRBV12-4,.,12,TRBJ1-1,CASSRGGIEAFF,TGTGCCAGCAGTCGCGGGGGGATTGAAGCTTTCTTT
.,TRBV19,few,13,TRBJ1-1,CASMVQLNTEAFF,TGTGCCAGTATGGTACAGTTGAACACTGAAGCTTTCTTT
.,TRBV13,.,17,TRBJ1-1,CASSFNTRTNMNTEAFF,TGTGCCAGCAGCTTTAACACCCGGACAAACATGAACACTGAAGCTTTCTTT
.,TRBV4-3,.,14,TRBJ2-3,CASRQGGGTDTQYF,TGCGCCAGCAGACAGGGGGGGGGCACAGATACGCAGTATTTT
.,TRBV13,.,13,TRBJ1-1,CASSVRVNTEAFF,TGTGCCAGCAGCGTCAGGGTGAACACTGAAGCTTTCTTT
TRBD1,TRBV6-6,.,14,TRBJ1-2,CASLTGESYYGYTF,TGTGCCAGTCTGACAGGGGAAAGTTACTATGGCTACACCTTC
.,TRBV19,.,14,TRBJ1-2,CASSTNTGNYGYTF,TGTGCCAGTAGTACCAACACAGGGAACTATGGCTACACCTTC